Detailed here is one T cell receptor beta chain. This specimen belongs to a study of CD8 T cells in Susac syndrome. The germline V gene encodes CDR1 MDHEN and CDR2 SYDVKM. CDR3 length: 14 amino acids. V gave up 3 bases and J gave up 7 bases, with 15 bases separating them. Random-hexamer reverse transcription was applied to 0.5 to 1 ug RNA. TCRdb re-called the immunoSEQ multiplex PCR reads with MiXCR, one entry per CDR3 protein. The sample carries 240,000 or so distinct CDR3 sequences, around 96% recorded once. Sequenced input: CD4+ T cells from PBMCs. The source of this sequence is a human donor with Susac syndrome. V and J are TRBV28 and TRBJ2-5; tentatively, D is TRBD1 (5 bases). As DNA, the CDR3 is TGTGCCAGCAGTTTGGGCGGCCAGGGCGTGACCCAGTACTTC. It specifies CASSLGGQGVTQYF.